The 6 T cell receptor beta chains below were found in one sample sequenced in a study of T cell responses to AZD1222 COVID-19 vaccine. Profiling relied on immunoSEQ multiplex PCR, and the TCRdb table lists in-frame clones only, not all of them. This repertoire shows fewer than 100,000 clones, more than 75% found once; its top ten account for around 13%. Material: peripheral blood, obtained on day 0 of AZD1222 vaccination. The receptors were sampled from an adult in good health.

The chain has TRBV10-3 and TRBJ2-3; 9 nucleotides agree with TRBD2. This CDR3 has 18 residues. Looked up from germline, CDR1 is ENHRY and CDR2 is SYGVKD. The J segment lost 1 base and the V segment lost 0 bases, leaving 8 bases of the junction unmatched. The CDR3 region is CAISESAGGSRRTDTQYF. The CDR3 DNA is TGTGCCATCAGTGAGTCTGCGGGGGGGTCAAGACGCACAGATACGCAGTATTTT.

This clone was counted between two and nine times. The chain recombines TRBV18 with TRBJ2-7, with D unresolved. Germline assignment: CDR1 KGHSH and CDR2 LQKENI. There are 14 residues in the CDR3. Between the trimmed V and J ends, which lost 3 bases and 0 bases, there was a span of 9 bases. The CDR3 is CASSPGRVSYEQYF. CDR3 sequence (DNA): TGTGCCAGCTCACCTGGCCGGGTCTCCTACGAGCAGTACTTC.

J is TRBJ1-6 and V is TRBV6-6; no reliable D call. The CDR3 consists of 15 residues. V lost 5 bases and J lost 7, with 15 bases in between. CDR1 is MNHNY, CDR2 SVGAGI, per germline (reference sequence). In nucleotides, the CDR3 is TGTGCCAGCAGTGTTCGCCAGAGTTGGAATTCACCCCTCCACTTT. It translates to CASSVRQSWNSPLHF.

The chain recombines TRBV5-6 with TRBJ1-1; weak D call: TRBD1 (6 bases). Germline lookup yields CDR1 SGHDT and CDR2 YYEEEE. The V end was cut by 4 bases, the J end by 7 bases, with 11 bases between. This CDR3 has 12 amino acids. CDR3 loop: CASSIGQLEAFF. The CDR3 coding sequence is TGTGCCAGCAGCATCGGACAGCTTGAAGCTTTCTTT.

The gene calls are TRBV2 and TRBJ1-2; no clear D. Trimming cost V 4 bases and J 5 bases, with 14 bases left between them. CDR1 and CDR2 (germline): SNHLY, FYNNEI. The CDR3 runs to 14 residues. Here the CDR3 reads CASSVLDGTYGYTF. The CDR3 DNA sequence: TGTGCCAGCAGTGTTCTGGACGGAACTTATGGCTACACCTTC.

The V call is TRBV5-1, the J call TRBJ1-3; maybe TRBD1 (5 bases). Deletions cut 4 bases from V and 4 bases from J, with 12 bases between. CDR3 length: 14 residues. CDR1 is SGHRS, CDR2 YFSETQ, per germline. The CDR3 sequence: CASSQQGTGNTIYF. CDR3 nucleotide sequence: TGCGCCAGCAGCCAGCAGGGAACCGGAAACACCATATATTTT. Filled out from reference TRBV5-1 and TRBJ1-3, the complete variable domain reads KAGVTQTPRYLIKTRGQQVTLSCSPISGHRSVSWYQQTPGQGLQFLFEYFSETQRNKGNFPGRFSGRQFSNSRSEMNVSTLELGDSALYLCASSQQGTGNTIYFGEGSWLTVV.